The 3 T cell receptor beta chains in this list originate from one sample, sequenced in a study of blood T cell repertoires in COVID-19. TCRdb's copy holds only in-frame clones and misses some; the assay was immunoSEQ multiplex PCR. The sample lists over 450,000 clones, 75% to 90% seen once, with approximately 0.9% in the top ten. Sequenced sample: peripheral blood. Receptor source: a man aged 18 to 29 with COVID-19, enrolled during active disease.

The chain is built from TRBV29-1 and TRBJ1-2; tentatively, D is TRBD1 (5 bases). V lost 6 bases to trimming and J lost 2 bases, with 16 bases between them. This CDR3 contains 14 residues. Germline CDR1 reads SQVTM; CDR2 reads ANQGSEA. The CDR3 protein is CSVEVRAPNYGYTF. CDR3 DNA: TGCAGCGTCGAGGTCAGGGCCCCAAACTATGGCTACACCTTC.

The chain carries TRBV6-5 and TRBJ2-7, with a tentative D call TRBD2 (5 bases). The CDR3 sequence is 15 residues long. V was trimmed by 2 bases and J by 0 bases, leaving 11 bases between them. CDR1 MNHEY and CDR2 SVGAGI come from the germline V gene. The CDR3 region is CASSYPGLSSYEQYF. In DNA form, the CDR3 reads TGTGCCAGCAGTTACCCAGGACTCAGCTCCTACGAGCAGTACTTC.

The chain uses TRBV7-8 and TRBJ1-6, with a possible D match to TRBD1 (5 bases). The germline gives CDR1 SGHVS, CDR2 FQNEAQ. This CDR3 is 13 amino acids long. Trimming took off 8 bases at V and 10 bases at J, with 15 bases between the two ends. Here the CDR3 reads CASETQGKSPLHF. Written as DNA, the CDR3 is TGTGCCAGCGAAACCCAGGGAAAATCACCCCTCCACTTT.